What follows are 11 T cell receptor beta chains derived from one specimen sequenced in a study of blood T cell repertoires in COVID-19. Data came from immunoSEQ multiplex PCR; TCRdb stores just in-frame clones and leaves some out. There are under 300,000 clones in the sample; roughly 80% occur only once, and about 4.5% lies in the top ten. The sample was peripheral blood. These receptors were taken from a man aged 55 to 69 who had recovered from COVID-19.

This rearrangement joins TRBV29-1 to TRBJ2-7, with 8 bases aligning to TRBD2. Germline lookup yields CDR1 SQVTM and CDR2 ANQGSEA. This CDR3 has 13 residues. After removal of 1 base from V and 3 bases from J, the junction contained 2 bases not matched to a gene. The CDR3 protein is CSVEATSGYEQYF. Written as DNA, the CDR3 is TGCAGCGTTGAAGCCACTAGCGGCTACGAGCAGTACTTC.

V and J are TRBV28 and TRBJ2-7, with 12 bases matching TRBD1. V dropped 7 bases and J dropped 6; count of bases not matched to a gene: 13. Germline assignment: CDR1 MDHEN and CDR2 SYDVKM. CDR3 size: 16 residues. The CDR3 protein is CASTQPHRDRGPEQYF. CDR3 in DNA: TGTGCCAGCACCCAACCCCACCGGGACAGGGGGCCCGAGCAGTACTTC.

This clone was picked up one time. This chain connects TRBV7-2 to TRBJ2-5; 11 bases are shared with TRBD2. V dropped 4 bases and J dropped 5; count of bases not matched to a gene: 9. The germline V gene has CDR1 SGHTA and CDR2 FQGNSA. The CDR3 covers 16 residues. Here the CDR3 reads CASSSGLAGYRETQYF. The CDR3 bases are TGTGCCAGCAGCTCCGGACTAGCGGGTTATCGGGAGACCCAGTACTTC.

This chain joins TRBV5-1 and TRBJ1-4, with TRBD1 as a possible D gene (5 bases). CDR1 is SGHRS, CDR2 YFSETQ, per germline. Trimming stripped 4 bases from V and 2 bases from J, with 12 bases between. This CDR3 comprises 15 residues. The CDR3 here is CASSPAGTTNEKLFF. In DNA, the CDR3 is TGCGCCAGCAGCCCTGCCGGGACTACTAATGAAAAACTGTTTTTT. The full variable domain, rest sourced from reference TRBV5-1 and TRBJ1-4, is KAGVTQTPRYLIKTRGQQVTLSCSPISGHRSVSWYQQTPGQGLQFLFEYFSETQRNKGNFPGRFSGRQFSNSRSEMNVSTLELGDSALYLCASSPAGTTNEKLFFGSGTQLSVL.

This chain links TRBV28 with TRBJ2-5; the match to TRBD1 covers 8 bases. Trimming at V came to 6 bases and at J to 4 bases, leaving 7 bases not matched to a gene. Looked up from germline, CDR1 is MDHEN and CDR2 is SYDVKM. CDR3 length equals 14 residues. CDR3 protein: CASRRIDRGETQYF. CDR3 bases: TGTGCCAGCAGACGAATCGACAGGGGAGAGACCCAGTACTTC.

Only a few counts were recorded for this clone. The rearrangement joins TRBV28 to TRBJ2-2; 7 bases align to TRBD1. The germline V gene encodes CDR1 MDHEN and CDR2 SYDVKM. There are 13 residues in the CDR3. V lost 7 bases and J lost 7; bases outside the gene matches: 6. The CDR3 loop reads CASKKGGLGELFF. The CDR3 bases are TGTGCCAGCAAAAAAGGGGGCCTCGGGGAGCTGTTTTTT.

The V and J genes are TRBV5-4 and TRBJ1-1; 8 bases agree with TRBD1. The germline V gene has CDR1 SGHNT and CDR2 YYREEE (reference sequence). The CDR3 loop spans 15 amino acids. Trimming cost V 4 bases and J 4 bases; bases outside gene matches: 9. This chain's CDR3 is CASSQPTGAVTEAFF. The CDR3 DNA reads TGTGCCAGCAGCCAGCCGACAGGGGCGGTCACTGAAGCTTTCTTT.

The genes are TRBV6-5 and TRBJ2-4; 9 bases align to TRBD1. Germline V gives CDR1 MNHEY, CDR2 SVGAGI. This CDR3 region has 15 residues. After removal of 5 bases from V and 4 bases from J, the junction contained 6 bases not matched to a gene. The CDR3 loop reads CASSTRGQGKNIQYF. Here the CDR3 DNA reads TGTGCCAGCAGTACCCGGGGACAGGGAAAAAACATTCAGTACTTC.

The CDR3 nucleotides read TGTGCCAGCAGCTTACGGACAGGGAGGACCGGGGAGCTGTTTTTT. It yields the protein CASSLRTGRTGELFF. This chain links TRBV7-2 with TRBJ2-2; TRBD1 matches 8 bases. The CDR3 spans 15 residues. Germline CDR1 is SGHTA and CDR2 is FQGNSA. V lost 2 bases to trimming and J lost 5 bases; unmatched junction nucleotides: 4.

This sequence joins TRBV27 and TRBJ2-3; 9 bases fit TRBD1. V shed 4 bases and J 0 bases; nucleotides not matched to a gene: 2. The V gene's germline CDR1 is MNHEY and CDR2 SMNVEV (reference sequence). This CDR3 contains 15 residues. The CDR3 protein is CASSYRGPSTDTQYF. The CDR3 DNA is TGTGCCAGCAGTTACAGGGGGCCTAGCACAGATACGCAGTATTTT.

The chain is built from TRBV11-2 and TRBJ2-3; maybe TRBD1 (5 bases). The ends were cut back, 4 bases at V and 4 bases at J, with 12 bases in the middle. The CDR3 has 14 residues. Germline V gives CDR1 SGHAT, CDR2 FQNNGV. Here the CDR3 reads CASSYGRAADTQYF. The CDR3 DNA sequence: TGTGCCAGCAGCTATGGCAGGGCCGCAGATACGCAGTATTTT.